The 2 T cell receptor beta chains given below trace back to one sample, sequenced in a study of CD8 T cells in Susac syndrome. Random hexamers were used to reverse transcribe the RNA input (about 0.5 to 1 ug). TCRdb recomputed calls from the immunoSEQ multiplex PCR reads with MiXCR, one row per CDR3 protein. The sample lists a few hundred thousand distinct CDR3 sequences, about 95% occurring once. Sequences were obtained from CD4+ T cells from PBMCs. The origin of the receptors is a human donor with Susac syndrome.

This chain uses TRBV9 with TRBJ1-1; TRBD1 is a possible D gene (6 bases). Per germline, CDR1 SGDLS and CDR2 YYNGEE. The CDR3 has 16 residues. V was clipped by 7 bases and J by 7 bases, with 26 bases between them. CDR3 amino acids: CASGPRAQGHYVEAFF. CDR3 DNA sequence: TGTGCCAGCGGACCGCGAGCACAGGGCCATTATGTTGAAGCTTTCTTT.

The chain employs TRBV4-3 and TRBJ2-2; 8 positions match TRBD1. The ends lost 0 bases at V and 6 bases at J; junction bases unmatched: 12. CDR3 length: 18 residues. Germline V gene sequence: CDR1 LGHNA, CDR2 YSLEER. The CDR3, as DNA: TGCGCCAGCAGCCAAGATCCCCCAGGGGGCCAAGATGCCGGGGAGCTGTTTTTT. It codes for CASSQDPPGGQDAGELFF.